These 32 T cell receptor beta chains share one sample of origin, sequenced in a study of brain T cells in children with intractable seizures. Repertoires were generated with immunoSEQ multiplex PCR, while TCRdb's copy carries only in-frame clones and drops some. This sample has 80,000 or so clones, with about 92% found just once. Sequencing used peripheral blood, obtained at surgery. The receptor set was obtained from a boy younger than two with tuberous sclerosis and intractable seizures.

This chain links TRBV19 with TRBJ2-7; D is tentatively TRBD1 or TRBD2 (5 bases each). Germline values: CDR1 LNHDA, CDR2 SQIVND (reference sequence). V was shortened by 4 bases and J by 5 bases, with 21 bases between the two germline ends. The CDR3 is 16 residues long. The CDR3 reads CASSTRGAVRNNEQYF. The CDR3 DNA sequence: TGTGCCAGTAGTACCCGGGGCGCGGTCAGGAACAACGAGCAGTACTTC.

This clone was observed a single time. V and J are TRBV2 and TRBJ2-1, with TRBD2 matching 9 bases. V lost 6 bases to trimming and J lost 3 bases; unmatched junction nucleotides: 6. The CDR3 is 15 amino acids. Germline V gene lookup returns CDR1 SNHLY and CDR2 FYNNEI. The chain's CDR3 is CASRSSSGDYNEQFF. In DNA form, the CDR3 reads TGTGCCAGCAGGTCCTCTAGCGGGGACTACAATGAGCAGTTCTTC.

This clone showed up just a few times. This chain connects TRBV27 to TRBJ2-7; D is unclear. Trimming removed 4 bases at V and 0 bases at J, with 1 base between. CDR3 length: 11 amino acids. The germline V gene has CDR1 MNHEY and CDR2 SMNVEV (reference sequence). CDR3: CASSSSYEQYF. In DNA form, the CDR3 reads TGTGCCAGCAGTTCCTCCTACGAGCAGTACTTC.

V gene TRBV20-1 combines with J gene TRBJ1-2, with D perhaps matching TRBD1 (5 bases). The CDR3 consists of 16 residues. Trimming pared 3 bases from V and 0 bases from J, leaving 17 bases between. The V gene's germline CDR1 is DFQATT and CDR2 SNEGSKA (reference sequence). The CDR3 region is CSASFGLLGANYGYTF. CDR3 nucleotide sequence: TGCAGTGCTAGTTTCGGTCTCTTAGGGGCTAACTATGGCTACACCTTC.

The chain carries TRBV5-1 and TRBJ1-1, with 7 bases matching TRBD1. J was trimmed by 1 base and V by 0 bases; bases with no gene match: 6. This CDR3 is built from 16 residues. Germline V CDR1 and CDR2: SGHRS, YFSETQ. Written as DNA, the CDR3 is TGCGCCAGCAGCTTGGTGCCAGGGGGGTGGAACACTGAAGCTTTCTTT. It yields the protein CASSLVPGGWNTEAFF.

The CDR3 loop reads CASSIEGTDTQYF. The CDR3, as DNA: TGTGCCAGTAGTATCGAGGGGACAGATACGCAGTATTTT. This sequence joins TRBV19 and TRBJ2-3; D possibly uses TRBD1 or TRBD2 (5 bases each). Germline CDR1 and CDR2: LNHDA and SQIVND (reference sequence). The V end lost 3 bases, the J end lost 3 bases, and 7 bases lay between the germline ends. The CDR3 runs 13 residues.

The chain couples TRBV9 to TRBJ2-3, with D maybe TRBD2 (5 bases). The germline V gene has CDR1 SGDLS and CDR2 YYNGEE. The V end was cut by 0 bases, the J end by 1 base, with 9 bases between. The CDR3 runs 15 residues. CDR3 sequence (DNA): TGTGCCAGCAGCGTAGGTGTGGGAGGCACAGATACGCAGTATTTT. Translated, it gives CASSVGVGGTDTQYF.

V is TRBV27 and J is TRBJ1-6; maybe TRBD1 (6 bases). This CDR3 contains 15 residues. Trimming stripped 2 bases from V and 7 bases from J, with 12 bases between. CDR1 and CDR2 from the germline V gene are MNHEY and SMNVEV (reference sequence). In DNA form, the CDR3 reads TGTGCCAGCAGTTTAAGGGGGGCAGGAAATTCACCCCTCCACTTT. It codes for CASSLRGAGNSPLHF.

The chain links TRBV6-6 to TRBJ1-1; 8 bases agree with TRBD1. The germline CDR1 and CDR2 sequences are MNHNY and SVGAGI (reference sequence). V gave up 6 bases and J gave up 1 base; unmatched junction bases: 4. The CDR3 has 14 amino acids. The CDR3, as DNA: TGTGCCAGCAGGTCCGGGACAGGGAACACTGAAGCTTTCTTT. Protein product: CASRSGTGNTEAFF.

The V gene is TRBV7-9, the J gene TRBJ2-1, with D perhaps matching TRBD2 (6 bases). Germline V gives CDR1 SEHNR, CDR2 FQNEAQ (reference sequence). Trimming shortened V by 4 bases and J by 8 bases, and 24 bases separated the two germline ends. CDR3 length: 17 amino acids. CDR3: CASSSAIRDWEKDEQFF. The CDR3 DNA sequence: TGTGCCAGCAGCTCGGCCATCCGGGACTGGGAGAAGGATGAGCAGTTCTTC. The variable domain in full, completed from reference TRBV7-9 and TRBJ2-1, reads DTGVSQNPRHKITKRGQNVTFRCDPISEHNRLYWYRQTLGQGPEFLTYFQNEAQLEKSRLLSDRFSAERPKGSFSTLEIQRTEQGDSAMYLCASSSAIRDWEKDEQFFGPGTRLTVL.

The chain uses TRBV5-1 and TRBJ2-1, with TRBD2 matching 9 bases. Germline CDR1 and CDR2: SGHRS and YFSETQ. The CDR3 has 14 amino acids. V lost 1 base to trimming and J lost 6 bases; unmatched junction nucleotides: 2. CDR3 sequence (DNA): TGCGCCAGCAGCTTGAAACTAGCGGGCAATGAGCAGTTCTTC. This gives the protein CASSLKLAGNEQFF.

V gene TRBV6-1 combines with J gene TRBJ1-5; D unresolved. The CDR3 has 15 amino acids. Germline V gives CDR1 MNHNS, CDR2 SASEGT. Trimming stripped 2 bases from V and 0 bases from J, with 8 bases between. Here the CDR3 DNA reads TGTGCCAGCAGTGAACCCCCAAATAGCAATCAGCCCCAGCATTTT. Translated, it gives CASSEPPNSNQPQHF.

The DNA of the CDR3 is TGTGCCAGTGCAGCCCGGGACAGGGACACTGAAGCTTTCTTT. Translation gives CASAARDRDTEAFF. The rearrangement links TRBV19 to TRBJ1-1, with TRBD1 matching 9 bases. V gave up 8 bases and J gave up 3 bases; unmatched junction bases: 7. Germline assignment: CDR1 LNHDA and CDR2 SQIVND (reference sequence). The CDR3 extends over 14 amino acids. The whole variable domain, filled in from reference TRBV19 and TRBJ1-1, reads DGGITQSPKYLFRKEGQNVTLSCEQNLNHDAMYWYRQDPGQGLRLIYYSQIVNDFQKGDIAEGYSVSREKKESFPLTVTSAQKNPTAFYLCASAARDRDTEAFFGQGTRLTVV.

The chain couples TRBV27 to TRBJ2-5, with TRBD1 identical over 8 bases. CDR1 is MNHEY, CDR2 SMNVEV, per germline (reference sequence). CDR3 length equals 15 residues. The V segment lost 5 bases and the J segment 5 bases; nucleotides outside the gene matches: 10. Here the CDR3 DNA reads TGTGCCAGCAGTGTCTACAGGGGGAGTCACGAGACCCAGTACTTC. As protein: CASSVYRGSHETQYF.

The V and J genes are TRBV27 and TRBJ1-2; 9 positions agree with TRBD1. Germline V gene data show CDR1 as MNHEY and CDR2 as SMNVEV (reference sequence). CDR3 length equals 15 residues. J was trimmed by 5 bases and V by 4 bases; bases with no gene match: 8. CDR3 sequence: CASSSETGGLYGYTF. The CDR3 DNA is TGTGCCAGCAGTTCCGAAACAGGGGGCCTGTATGGCTACACCTTC.

This clone was detected only a few times. The V call is TRBV19, the J call TRBJ2-2; D may be TRBD1 or TRBD2 (5 bases each). The CDR3 extends over 11 amino acids. Germline V gene data show CDR1 as LNHDA and CDR2 as SQIVND (reference sequence). V was shortened by 8 bases and J by 5 bases, with 6 bases between the two germline ends. CDR3 DNA sequence: TGTGCCAGTGAGGGGACCGGGGAGCTGTTTTTT. Amino acids: CASEGTGELFF.

V usage is TRBV2 and J usage is TRBJ2-2, with D unresolved. Germline CDR1 is SNHLY and CDR2 is FYNNEI. This CDR3 is built from 13 residues. The V end lost 4 bases, the J end lost 5 bases, and 8 bases lay between the germline ends. CDR3 nucleotide sequence: TGTGCCAGCAGTGTAGCAAGGACCGGGGAGCTGTTTTTT. Translating it yields CASSVARTGELFF.

The rearrangement links TRBV7-3 to TRBJ2-7; possibly TRBD2 for D (6 bases). The V gene lost 5 bases and the J gene lost 3 bases, with 17 bases spanning the gap. Germline V gene lookup returns CDR1 SGHTA and CDR2 FQGTGA. This CDR3 spans 15 amino acids. The CDR3: CASSIRPGDDYEQYF. The CDR3 nucleotides read TGTGCCAGCAGCATCAGACCGGGGGATGACTACGAGCAGTACTTC.

The chain carries TRBV27 and TRBJ2-1; 7 bases are a match to TRBD1. Germline V gives CDR1 MNHEY, CDR2 SMNVEV (reference sequence). The CDR3 has 13 amino acids. The ends lost 1 base at V and 15 bases at J; junction bases unmatched: 9. The chain's CDR3 is CASSLFRDSGWFF. CDR3 bases: TGTGCCAGCAGTTTATTCCGGGACAGTGGTTGGTTCTTC.

The chain recombines TRBV7-2 with TRBJ2-2, with 7 nucleotides matching TRBD2. J gave up 4 bases and V 1 base, and 6 bases lay outside the gene matches. The CDR3 loop spans 16 amino acids. CDR1 and CDR2 (germline): SGHTA, FQGNSA. As DNA, the CDR3 is TGTGCCAGCAGCTTAGAGGGCGGGAGCATCACCGGGGAGCTGTTTTTT. Its protein product is CASSLEGGSITGELFF.

This clone was recorded only once. The chain recombines TRBV5-4 with TRBJ2-7; TRBD1 matches 8 bases. This CDR3 has 14 amino acids. The trim removed 1 base at V and 4 bases at J, leaving 4 bases unmatched. Looked up from germline, CDR1 is SGHNT and CDR2 is YYREEE (reference sequence). The CDR3 loop reads CASSLKQGDYEQYF. In DNA, the CDR3 is TGTGCCAGCAGCTTGAAACAGGGGGATTACGAGCAGTACTTC.

The V call is TRBV5-4, the J call TRBJ2-1; D not certain. V lost 7 bases and J 0 bases, leaving 14 bases between the germline ends. Looked up from germline, CDR1 is SGHNT and CDR2 is YYREEE (reference sequence). The CDR3 sequence is 15 residues long. CDR3 region: CASGELISSYNEQFF. The CDR3 DNA reads as TGTGCCAGCGGAGAATTAATTAGCTCCTACAATGAGCAGTTCTTC.

The chain couples TRBV10-3 to TRBJ2-7; D is perhaps TRBD1 or TRBD2 (5 bases each). Germline V gene data show CDR1 as ENHRY and CDR2 as SYGVKD. V was trimmed by 0 bases and J by 3 bases, leaving 18 bases between them. This CDR3 has 17 amino acids. This CDR3 reads CAISESSSMGVGYEQYF. The CDR3 DNA is TGTGCCATCAGTGAGTCGAGTTCGATGGGGGTGGGCTACGAGCAGTACTTC.

A single count supports this clone. V gene TRBV24-1 combines with J gene TRBJ2-2; 8 bases line up with TRBD1. This CDR3 has 16 residues. In germline, CDR1 is KGHDR, CDR2 SFDVKD. J gave up 5 bases and V 4 bases, and 8 bases lay outside the gene matches. The chain's CDR3 is CATSDLKTGATGELFF. CDR3 DNA sequence: TGTGCCACCAGTGACCTTAAGACAGGGGCGACCGGGGAGCTGTTTTTT.

The chain couples TRBV5-8 to TRBJ2-7, with D unclear. CDR1 and CDR2 from the germline V gene are SGHTS and YDEGEE. The CDR3 is 11 residues long. V lost 5 bases and J 8 bases, leaving 11 bases between the germline ends. CDR3 in DNA: TGTGCCAGCAGTGAGCTTGGGCAGCAGTACTTC. Translation: CASSELGQQYF.

The genes are TRBV15 and TRBJ2-7; D perhaps matches TRBD2 (6 bases). There are 16 residues in the CDR3. Trimming removed 3 bases from V and 2 bases from J, with 17 bases in between. Germline V gene sequence: CDR1 LNHNV, CDR2 YYDKDF (reference sequence). The CDR3 spells CATSSELGGVTYEQYF. In DNA form, the CDR3 reads TGTGCCACCAGCAGCGAGCTGGGAGGTGTTACCTACGAGCAGTACTTC.

The rearrangement uses TRBV9 and TRBJ2-7; possibly TRBD2 for D (6 bases). The CDR3 extends over 13 amino acids. V was trimmed by 0 bases and J by 8 bases, leaving 12 bases between them. Germline values: CDR1 SGDLS, CDR2 YYNGEE. CDR3 nucleotide sequence: TGTGCCAGCAGCGTAGGGAGGGGATATCAGCAGTACTTC. Its protein is CASSVGRGYQQYF.

The chain couples TRBV7-9 to TRBJ1-2; D unresolved. Germline V gives CDR1 SEHNR, CDR2 FQNEAQ (reference sequence). V was clipped by 2 bases and J by 1 base, with 14 bases between them. CDR3 length equals 16 residues. The CDR3 is CASSLLVAQNNYGYTF. CDR3 bases: TGTGCCAGCAGCTTATTGGTCGCACAGAATAACTATGGCTACACCTTC.

The genes are TRBV28 and TRBJ1-5; D unresolved. This CDR3 has 15 residues. Germline V gene sequence: CDR1 MDHEN, CDR2 SYDVKM. V lost 6 bases to trimming and J lost 0 bases, with 12 bases between them. CDR3 loop: CASRIQMSSNQPQHF. The CDR3 DNA reads TGTGCCAGCAGGATACAGATGAGTAGCAATCAGCCCCAGCATTTT.

The chain joins TRBV15 to TRBJ2-7, with D maybe TRBD2 (5 bases). The CDR3 consists of 14 residues. V was pared by 5 bases and J by 2 bases, with 13 bases between. The germline V gene encodes CDR1 LNHNV and CDR2 YYDKDF (reference sequence). DNA for the CDR3: TGTGCCACCAGCGAGGGTTCTTCGACCTACGAGCAGTACTTC. This gives the protein CATSEGSSTYEQYF.

V is TRBV5-5 and J is TRBJ1-2, with TRBD1 identical over 11 bases. Germline CDR1 and CDR2: SGHKS and YYEKEE (reference sequence). Losses at the gene ends were 4 bases for V and 2 bases for J; bases not matched to a gene: 10. CDR3 length: 17 residues. The chain's CDR3 is CASSAGPGTGGNYGYTF. CDR3 bases: TGTGCCAGCAGCGCCGGACCCGGGACAGGGGGGAACTATGGCTACACCTTC.

The rearrangement links TRBV10-1 to TRBJ1-2; D uncertain. Between the trimmed V and J ends, which lost 3 bases and 8 bases, there was a span of 13 bases. CDR3 size: 13 residues. Germline V lookup: CDR1 WNHNN, CDR2 SYGVQD (reference sequence). CDR3 loop: CASSDFGPVGYTF. Written as DNA, the CDR3 is TGCGCCAGCAGTGATTTTGGGCCCGTCGGCTACACCTTC.